This entry is about one T cell receptor (beta chain). This sample was taken from a study of blood T cell repertoires in COVID-19. About the research overall: The analysed material was cDNA or gDNA that came from T cells, B-cell-depleted T cells, or PBMCs.

In the original workflow: Quantification of nucleated cells was approximated via reference gene primer amplification. TCRdb keeps only in-frame clones here, not all; method: immunoSEQ multiplex PCR. That table furnishes V, J and clone size, whereas the DNA furnished D and trimming. The table lists 170,000 or so clones, about 86% of them singletons, with 7% to 10% in the top ten. J gave up 1 base and V 1 base, and 5 bases lay outside the gene matches. The CDR3 consists of 17 residues. The germline gives CDR1 SEHNR, CDR2 FQNEAQ (reference sequence). The sequence was collected from a man aged 50 to 59 with active or convalescent COVID-19. The chain links TRBV7-9 to TRBJ1-5; 9 bases fit TRBD1. The sequenced sample was peripheral blood. In DNA form, the CDR3 reads TGTGCCAGCAGCTTAGGGACAGGGGCTGGAAGCAATCAGCCCCAGCATTTT. It codes for CASSLGTGAGSNQPQHF. The entire variable domain, with the rest obtained from reference TRBV7-9 and TRBJ1-5, is as follows: DTGVSQNPRHKITKRGQNVTFRCDPISEHNRLYWYRQTLGQGPEFLTYFQNEAQLEKSRLLSDRFSAERPKGSFSTLEIQRTEQGDSAMYLCASSLGTGAGSNQPQHFGDGTRLSIL.